The present entry profiles one T cell receptor beta chain with its context. The record originates from a study of T cell changes during pregnancy in multiple sclerosis. The method was immunoSEQ multiplex PCR; TCRdb's version includes in-frame clones alone and lacks a portion of them. The sample includes 95,000 to 100,000 clones, about 90% of them seen just once. V was cut by 4 bases and J by 5 bases, with 8 bases left in between. CDR1 and CDR2 from the germline V gene are SQVTM and ANQGSEA. The CDR3 extends over 11 amino acids. This clonotype originated in a female donor with multiple sclerosis, enrolled in a pregnancy study. V gene TRBV29-1 combines with J gene TRBJ2-5; no definite D call. This sample comprised peripheral blood, obtained in the second trimester of pregnancy. Here the CDR3 DNA reads TGCAGCGTTGGTTACCGGGAGACCCAGTACTTC. This gives the protein CSVGYRETQYF.